This TCR beta chain emerged from a study of cytomegalovirus exposure and HLA in healthy donors. Germline CDR1 SGHDT, CDR2 YYEEEE. The CDR3 sequence is 16 residues long. V lost 0 bases to trimming and J lost 3 bases, with 13 bases between them. Primers included in the PCR were 60 Vbeta and 13 Jbeta primers. Sequencing was performed with immunoSEQ multiplex PCR; in TCRdb, only in-frame clones are kept and a portion is missing. Found here are 90,000 to 150,000 clones, about 70% of them singletons; the top ten hold more than 2%. The specimen sequenced was PBMCs. The receptor comes from a human donor in good health. This sequence joins TRBV5-6 and TRBJ2-1; perhaps TRBD1 as D (5 bases). The CDR3 DNA sequence: TGTGCCAGCAGCTTGGGGGGCCCTACCAACTACAATGAGCAGTTCTTC. Its translation: CASSLGGPTNYNEQFF.